Listed here is a single T cell receptor beta chain. Healthy bone marrow donors supplied every sample. PCR primers comprised 60 Vbeta and 13 Jbeta primers. The assay was immunoSEQ multiplex PCR, and TCRdb's table has in-frame clones only and misses some. The sample carries around 170,000 clones, 60% to 80% recorded once. This entry is derived from a study of cytomegalovirus exposure and HLA in healthy donors. Across the study: There were several hundred genotyped donors. Of these, roughly 80% fell in the genetic ancestry cluster associated with self-reported Caucasian donors.

The CDR3 has 14 amino acids. CDR1 and CDR2 from the germline V gene are MNHNS and SASEGT. V was clipped by 5 bases and J by 0 bases, with 11 bases between them. The genes are TRBV6-1 and TRBJ2-7; a possible D gene is TRBD2 (5 bases). This receptor was obtained from a man in his sixties in good health and CMV-seronegative. Sequenced material: PBMCs. The CDR3 sequence: CASSPGFSSYEQYF. In nucleotides, the CDR3 is TGTGCCAGCAGTCCGGGATTTAGCTCCTACGAGCAGTACTTC.